This T cell receptor (beta chain) was sequenced for a study of T cell responses to AZD1222 COVID-19 vaccine. For the study at large: Both about-4-week and about-12-week second-dose recipients were combined. Study results and limitations: Repertoire collection took place solely once the T cell response had peaked.

Method: immunoSEQ multiplex PCR; TCRdb's copy keeps in-frame clones and lacks some. Altogether about 120,000 clones are present, about 90% being singletons, with the ten largest covering about 5.2%. Concerning this clone: Its antigen is not identified.

The CDR3 length is 15 residues. Germline V lookup: CDR1 MNHEY, CDR2 SMNVEV (reference sequence). V shed 10 bases and J shed 0 bases, with 17 bases lying between them. This chain joins TRBV27 and TRBJ2-3; D call uncertain. Material: peripheral blood, obtained on day 0 of AZD1222 vaccination. This sequence was found in an adult in good health. CDR3 residues: CATQRRLTSTDTQYF. In DNA form, the CDR3 reads TGTGCCACTCAACGACGGCTAACTAGCACAGATACGCAGTATTTT.